The 9 T cell receptor beta chains given below trace back to one sample, sequenced in a study of shared clonotypes between healthy human individuals. The data were produced by immunoSEQ multiplex PCR, yet TCRdb's version contains in-frame clones alone and is incomplete. The repertoire holds hundreds of thousands of clones, with 74% as singletons. Input material: memory CD4+ T cells sorted from blood. Stated subset: CD45RA-negative fraction. These receptors all come from a woman in her thirties in good health.

This clone has just one count. V gene TRBV5-4 combines with J gene TRBJ1-1; TRBD1 is a possible D gene (5 bases). This CDR3 is 13 amino acids long. Germline CDR1 reads SGHNT; CDR2 reads YYREEE (reference sequence). V lost 2 bases to trimming and J lost 4 bases, with 9 bases between them. CDR3 loop: CASSFRGTTEAFF. The CDR3 coding sequence is TGTGCCAGCAGCTTTAGAGGGACCACTGAAGCTTTCTTT.

The rearrangement links TRBV6-1 to TRBJ2-3; 7 bases align to TRBD1. The junction had 6 bases not matched to a gene; V was cut back by 4 bases and J by 5 bases. Per the germline V gene, CDR1 is MNHNS and CDR2 is SASEGT. CDR3 length equals 14 residues. CDR3 region: CASSGGGSVDTQYF. The CDR3 nucleotides are TGTGCCAGCAGTGGAGGGGGCTCGGTAGATACGCAGTATTTT.

This clone was recorded a few times. The rearrangement links TRBV11-3 to TRBJ1-1, with 7 bases identical to TRBD1. Trimming removed 5 bases from V and 1 base from J; junction bases left unmatched: 1. Germline V gives CDR1 SGHNT, CDR2 YENEEA. The CDR3 is 13 amino acids. CDR3 bases: TGTGCCAGCAGCCCAGGGGGGAACACTGAAGCTTTCTTT. Amino acid sequence: CASSPGGNTEAFF. Combining the CDR3 with reference TRBV11-3 and TRBJ1-1 gives the whole variable domain EAGVVQSPRYKIIEKKQPVAFWCNPISGHNTLYWYLQNLGQGPELLIRYENEEAVDDSQLPKDRFSAERLKGVDSTLKIQPAELGDSAVYLCASSPGGNTEAFFGQGTRLTVV.

The gene calls are TRBV20-1 and TRBJ2-7; TRBD2 might be the D (6 bases). Germline loops: CDR1 DFQATT, CDR2 SNEGSKA (reference sequence). V lost 5 bases and J 6 bases, leaving 11 bases between the germline ends. There are 11 residues in the CDR3. The CDR3 DNA reads as TGCAGTGCTCCGGGGGTAGGCGAGCAGTACTTC. Its translation: CSAPGVGEQYF.

This rearrangement joins TRBV15 to TRBJ2-1, with a possible D match to TRBD2 (6 bases). Between the trimmed V and J ends, which lost 0 bases and 2 bases, there was a span of 14 bases. The CDR3 loop spans 17 amino acids. Germline V gene sequence: CDR1 LNHNV, CDR2 YYDKDF (reference sequence). The CDR3 loop is CATSREGGTLAYNEQFF. CDR3 sequence (DNA): TGTGCCACCAGCAGAGAGGGCGGGACTCTTGCCTACAATGAGCAGTTCTTC.

This chain joins TRBV28 and TRBJ2-1; D is uncertain. The CDR3 covers 14 residues. V gave up 4 bases and J gave up 9 bases, with 16 bases separating them. Germline values: CDR1 MDHEN, CDR2 SYDVKM. CDR3: CASSSLASTGEQFF. For the CDR3, the DNA is TGTGCCAGCAGTTCGTTGGCCAGCACGGGTGAGCAGTTCTTC.

This chain uses TRBV5-1 with TRBJ1-3; 7 bases map to TRBD1. The germline CDR1 and CDR2 sequences are SGHRS and YFSETQ. The CDR3 is 16 amino acids. Trimming cost V 0 bases and J 0 bases; bases outside gene matches: 3. The CDR3: CASSLADRLSGNTIYF. In DNA form, the CDR3 reads TGCGCCAGCAGCTTGGCGGACAGGCTCTCTGGAAACACCATATATTTT.

This clone was observed once. V usage is TRBV7-2 and J usage is TRBJ2-7; either TRBD1 or TRBD2 may fit D (5 bases each). The length of the CDR3 is 14 residues. Deletions cut 1 base from V and 6 bases from J, with 13 bases between. Germline values: CDR1 SGHTA, CDR2 FQGNSA. The CDR3 coding sequence is TGTGCCAGCAGCTTAGAATTGGGACGGATCGAGCAGTACTTC. Amino acids: CASSLELGRIEQYF.

This clone showed up many times. The V gene is TRBV19, the J gene TRBJ2-3; D may be TRBD1 (6 bases). CDR1 LNHDA and CDR2 SQIVND come from the germline V gene (reference sequence). The V end was cut by 5 bases, the J end by 6 bases, with 15 bases between. The CDR3 totals 14 residues. The CDR3 here is CASSPTGSLDTQYF. The CDR3 nucleotides read TGTGCCAGTAGTCCGACAGGATCTCTCGATACGCAGTATTTT.